This T cell receptor beta chain was retrieved from a study of Graves' ophthalmopathy and Graves' hyperthyroidism (dated by TCRdb to between 2018 and 2020). Regarding the research as a whole: Peripheral blood was collected before any treatment was given, at the time of initial diagnosis. After sampling, hyperthyroidism patients received methimazole starting at 30 mg daily, and ophthalmopathy patients received high-dose intravenous methylprednisolone. To explore V-J signatures that distinguish ophthalmopathy from hyperthyroidism, a discovery set of about a hundred patients was enrolled, made up of roughly 41 with ophthalmopathy and under 65 with stable hyperthyroidism. In total, 135 blood samples were TCR-sequenced: 40 to 45 ophthalmopathy, 80 or so hyperthyroidism and some 17 hyperthyroidism-to-ophthalmopathy patients. In roughly six hyperthyroidism patients, T-cell repertoires of thyroid tissue and blood were compared. The 100 or so discovery patients were divided at random into training and test sets in a 7:3 ratio. The study used signatures of the TCR beta repertoire to tell Graves' ophthalmopathy apart from Graves' hyperthyroidism and to predict which patients would progress to ophthalmopathy. The independent validation cohort included approximately 19 hyperthyroidism patients plus 17 patients who later progressed from hyperthyroidism to ophthalmopathy. Broad study findings and their caveats: In validation, the model predicted ophthalmopathy progression with roughly 68% sensitivity and less than 80% specificity; some twelve predicted patients were CT-confirmed with GO in a median of about 7.1 months. Most of the expanded thyroid clonotypes with a frequency above 0.001 were also detected in blood, and it was suggested that the thyroid immune response may be reflected by blood repertoires. In cross-validation, the 13-signature model distinguished ophthalmopathy from stable hyperthyroidism with less than 90% sensitivity and 81% to 82% specificity, while in the test set the corresponding values were about 80% and 75%. No statistical method was used to predetermine the sample size, and group allocation was not hidden from the investigators.

This clonotype was observed a handful of times. Its antigen specificity is not known. No much larger clone exists at a distance of one base, and base qualities are not known. Hyperthyroidism was defined as stable when no progression to ophthalmopathy occurred within 18 months of follow-up. Hyperthyroidism patients were newly diagnosed, were aged 18 to 65 years, and had a disease duration under 2 months. Patients with other autoimmune diseases, uncontrolled infections, pregnancy or lactation were excluded from the study. Clinical symptoms, serum thyroxine, TRAb, thyroid ultrasound and orbital computed tomography formed the basis of the diagnosis. Ficoll-Paque density gradient centrifugation was used to isolate PBMCs from approximately 10 ml of fresh peripheral blood. Total RNA was extracted with Trizol reagent and quality-checked on an Agilent 2100 Bioanalyzer. Looking up the germline V gene yields CDR1 SGHAT and CDR2 FQNNGV. CDR3 length: 13 amino acids, cysteine to phenylalanine. Here the CDR3 DNA is all that survives: 39 bases in frame from base 1. V lost 3 bases and J lost 4 bases; the stretch between them is 6 bases long.

For repertoire sequencing, TCR beta CDR3 regions were amplified from RNA transcripts. The first round of RT-PCR was done with HTBI primers and the Qiagen OneStep RT-PCR kit, and was followed by a second round of multiplex PCR, then size selection and purification. Libraries were sequenced on an Illumina HiSeq2000 using paired-end 100 bp reads. As for how the authors treated the data: SOAPnuke was used for read processing, and reads with adapters, uncalled bases, a mean Phred below 15, or no exact constant-primer or identifier match were discarded. COPE v1.2.5 was used to merge the high-quality paired reads. Each unique nucleotide sequence was treated as a clonotype, and MiTCR v1.1 was used to align the clonotypes to the IMGT TRB V, D and J references. Only V-J combinations with frequency above 0.0001 were analysed, covering around 99% of repertoires. A TCR clonal expansion and chaos score per V-J combination was defined as the ratio of F50 clonal expansion to chaos observed in the TCRdist matrix. Welch's t-statistics and random forest were used to narrow the features down to over ten V-J combinations, which were then fed into a naive Bayes classifier. The Morisita-Horn index was used to measure how similar the thyroid and blood repertoires were. The public reads were quality trimmed at Q25 with fastp and then assembled into clones with MiXCR by TCRdb, keeping productive beta chains. For every CDR3 protein sequence, its rows merge into one entry that carries the most common genes and DNA. The V and J calls follow TCRdb's processing rather than the paper's. Present in this sample are about 380,000 distinct CDR3 sequences, approximately 15% of which were seen just once. Roughly 7% of the sample is taken by the ten largest.

The origin of this receptor is a woman aged 18-35 years with stable Graves' hyperthyroidism. Donor details come from another sample of the same person, matched by shared clones. The rearrangement joined TRBV11-2 to TRBJ2-2, with the D gene call left open. The sample was peripheral blood. For the CDR3, the sequence is CASSLPPTGELFF. The nucleotides read TGTGCCAGCAGCTTGCCACCCACCGGGGAGCTGTTTTTT.